One sample yielded the 28 T cell receptor beta chains listed below, sequenced in a study of T-cell memory formation after mild COVID-19. TCRdb reprocessed the 5' RACE reads with MiXCR, giving one entry per CDR3 protein. This sample has some 410,000 distinct CDR3 sequences, with 23% found just once. The specimen sequenced was PBMCs or a T cell subset sorted from them (not recorded which). Receptor source: an adult woman who had mild COVID-19 (a few samples of this study predate the infection). Cell type and time point are not known.

This clonotype was detected a few times. The chain employs TRBV12-3 or TRBV12-4 and TRBJ1-3; TRBD1 aligns across 8 bases. The CDR3 runs 13 residues. V shed 6 bases, J shed 2 bases, and the junction held 0 bases outside the gene matches. CDR3 sequence: CASSRGPGNTIYF. In nucleotides, the CDR3 is TGTGCCAGCAGCAGGGGGCCTGGAAACACCATATATTTT.

This clonotype came up a few times. V usage is TRBV18 and J usage is TRBJ2-5, with no clear D. The germline CDR1 and CDR2 sequences are KGHSH and LQKENI. The CDR3 runs to 14 residues. Trimming took off 4 bases at V and 5 bases at J, with 14 bases between the two ends. In DNA, the CDR3 is TGTGCCAGCTCACTAGGACCCGGCGAGGAGACCCAGTACTTC. Amino acids: CASSLGPGEETQYF.

The rearrangement joins TRBV7-8 to TRBJ2-2; a weak D match, TRBD2 (6 bases). Germline V gene lookup returns CDR1 SGHVS and CDR2 FQNEAQ. The CDR3 has 16 residues. V was trimmed by 1 base and J by 6 bases, leaving 15 bases between them. CDR3 nucleotide sequence: TGTGCCAGCAGCTTAGTTGGGGGACTCAACGCCGGGGAGCTGTTTTTT. This sequence encodes CASSLVGGLNAGELFF.

This clonotype was detected only a few times. This may stem from a read error, because a much larger clone lies one nucleotide away. The genes are TRBV11-2 and TRBJ2-3; 7 bases fit TRBD2. This CDR3 contains 14 residues. CDR1 and CDR2 (germline): SGHAT, FQNNGV. V shed 5 bases and J 0 bases; nucleotides not matched to a gene: 2. CDR3 DNA: TGTGCCAGCAGCCCAGCGGGAAGCACAGATACGCAGTATTTT. Protein: CASSPAGSTDTQYF.

This clonotype was observed a few times. The rearrangement joins TRBV7-2 to TRBJ1-2; the D gene is possibly TRBD1 (5 bases). Germline CDR1 is SGHTA and CDR2 is FQGNSA. This CDR3 comprises 15 residues. Trimming stripped 5 bases from V and 11 bases from J, with 24 bases between. CDR3 in DNA: TGTGCCAGCAGCCCCAGATATGGGCAGGGAGTGGGTTACACCTTC. It translates to CASSPRYGQGVGYTF. Full variable domain (rest looked up from reference TRBV7-2 and TRBJ1-2): GAGVSQSPSNKVTEKGKDVELRCDPISGHTALYWYRQSLGQGLEFLIYFQGNSAPDKSGLPSDRFSAERTGGSVSTLTIQRTQQEDSAVYLCASSPRYGQGVGYTFGSGTRLTVV.

The V gene is TRBV6-2 or TRBV6-3, the J gene TRBJ2-7; 8 bases are a match to TRBD2. Germline lookup yields CDR1 MNHEY and CDR2 SVGEGT. The CDR3 runs 16 residues. V was clipped by 0 bases and J by 2 bases; unmatched bases: 6. The CDR3 here is CASSYSSNSGAYEQYF. The CDR3 nucleotides are TGTGCCAGCAGTTACTCGAGTAATAGCGGGGCCTACGAGCAGTACTTC.

The chain couples TRBV7-8 to TRBJ2-4; TRBD1 or TRBD2 may be the D gene (7 bases each). The CDR3 is made up of 13 amino acids. V lost 3 bases to trimming and J lost 15 bases, with 18 bases between them. Germline CDR1 is SGHVS and CDR2 is FQNEAQ. The CDR3 protein is CASSFDRDGGRYF. DNA for the CDR3: TGTGCCAGCAGCTTCGACAGGGACGGGGGGCGGTACTTC.

This chain uses TRBV4-3 with TRBJ2-1; D gene unclear. Germline V CDR1 and CDR2: LGHNA, YSLEER. Between the trimmed V and J ends, which lost 0 bases and 4 bases, there was a span of 13 bases. The CDR3 runs 16 residues. This CDR3 is CASSQDRIPPYNEQFF. The CDR3 bases are TGCGCCAGCAGCCAAGATAGGATACCCCCGTACAATGAGCAGTTCTTC.

This clonotype was observed a few times. This rearrangement joins TRBV3-1 to TRBJ1-1; D not certain. CDR3 length: 15 amino acids. Germline CDR1 and CDR2: LGHDT and YNNKEL (reference sequence). With 4 bases removed from V and 1 base from J, the gap between germline ends came to 13 bases. DNA of the CDR3: TGTGCCAGCAGCCCGTCTGGACTGGGGAACACTGAAGCTTTCTTT. Translation: CASSPSGLGNTEAFF. The entire variable domain, with the rest obtained from reference TRBV3-1 and TRBJ1-1, is as follows: DTAVSQTPKYLVTQMGNDKSIKCEQNLGHDTMYWYKQDSKKFLKIMFSYNNKELIINETVPNRFSPKSPDKAHLNLHINSLELGDSAVYFCASSPSGLGNTEAFFGQGTRLTVV.

This clonotype was seen a handful of times. J is TRBJ2-1 and V is TRBV7-9; 16 bases fit TRBD2. J gave up 2 bases and V 3 bases, and 7 bases lay outside the gene matches. The CDR3 consists of 19 residues. Germline CDR1 SEHNR, CDR2 FQNEAQ (reference sequence). The DNA of the CDR3 is TGTGCCAGCAGCTTGCTATACGGGACTAGCGGGGGGGCCTACAATGAGCAGTTCTTC. Its translation is CASSLLYGTSGGAYNEQFF.

The CDR3 region has the DNA TGTGCCAGCAGCTTGGCGGGACCAACGCCTCTGGACGAGCAGTACTTC. Translation: CASSLAGPTPLDEQYF. This chain connects TRBV7-3 to TRBJ2-7, with D possibly TRBD2 on 6 matching bases. This CDR3 is 16 amino acids long. Germline lookup yields CDR1 SGHTA and CDR2 FQGTGA. Trimming left V 3 bases short and J 5 bases short, with 20 bases between.

This clonotype has just a few counts. The chain joins TRBV15 to TRBJ2-5; 11 bases line up with TRBD2. Germline trimming cut 3 bases from V and 5 bases from J; bases unmatched to any gene: 8. This CDR3 has 16 residues. Germline assignment: CDR1 LNHNV and CDR2 YYDKDF (reference sequence). The CDR3 region is CATSSVSGRAAETQYF. The CDR3 DNA reads as TGTGCCACCAGCAGTGTTAGCGGGAGGGCTGCGGAGACCCAGTACTTC.

This clonotype was seen a handful of times. V usage is TRBV20-1 and J usage is TRBJ2-5, with TRBD1 identical over 10 bases. Per germline, CDR1 DFQATT and CDR2 SNEGSKA (reference sequence). The CDR3 runs to 16 residues. J lost 4 bases, V lost 5 bases, and 13 bases had no gene match. The CDR3 region has the DNA TGCAGTGCTCTAGGACAGGGGGATTGGAGTAGAGAGACCCAGTACTTC. This sequence encodes CSALGQGDWSRETQYF.

The genes are TRBV9 and TRBJ1-2; 8 positions agree with TRBD1. CDR3 size: 16 residues. Germline V gene sequence: CDR1 SGDLS, CDR2 YYNGEE. J was trimmed by 2 bases and V by 3 bases; bases with no gene match: 9. The CDR3 DNA sequence: TGTGCCAGCAGCGCTTGGGACAGGCTGAGGAACTATGGCTACACCTTC. Its translation: CASSAWDRLRNYGYTF.

In its sample, this clonotype was seen many times. The genes are TRBV20-1 and TRBJ2-5; 10 positions match TRBD2. The germline CDR1 and CDR2 sequences are DFQATT and SNEGSKA (reference sequence). V lost 0 bases, J lost 7 bases, and 8 bases stayed unmatched. The CDR3 loop spans 15 amino acids. The CDR3 is CSARDIASGRGTQYF. In nucleotides, the CDR3 is TGCAGTGCTAGAGATATAGCTAGCGGGAGAGGGACCCAGTACTTC.

The table lists this clonotype with a few counts. The V call is TRBV27, the J call TRBJ2-3; unclear D gene. Germline assignment: CDR1 MNHEY and CDR2 SMNVEV (reference sequence). This CDR3 is built from 13 residues. The V end was cut by 4 bases, the J end by 6 bases, with 11 bases between. The CDR3 nucleotides are TGTGCCAGCAGTTCTCGGACCCCGGATACGCAGTATTTT. This encodes CASSSRTPDTQYF.

In this sample, this clonotype turned up a few times. The chain links TRBV11-3 to TRBJ2-7; D is ambiguous. V was cut by 2 bases and J by 4 bases, with 9 bases left in between. The CDR3 sequence is 13 residues long. In germline, CDR1 is SGHNT, CDR2 YENEEA. The CDR3, as DNA: TGTGCCAGCAGCTTACGGCGCAGTTACGAGCAGTACTTC. This sequence encodes CASSLRRSYEQYF.

The CDR3 sequence is CASSETGTNSPLHF. CDR3 bases: TGTGCCAGCAGTGAAACAGGGACTAATTCACCCCTCCACTTT. This chain connects TRBV6-1 to TRBJ1-6; D is possibly TRBD1 (6 bases). Germline lookup yields CDR1 MNHNS and CDR2 SASEGT. Trimming removed 2 bases at V and 6 bases at J, with 8 bases between. The CDR3 consists of 14 residues.

This clonotype was recorded at least ten times. This chain's CDR3 is CASSRVAGGPYNEQFF. In DNA form, the CDR3 reads TGTGCCAGCAGTCGCGTAGCGGGAGGGCCTTACAATGAGCAGTTCTTC. The chain carries TRBV6-2 or TRBV6-3 and TRBJ2-1; TRBD2 agrees at 11 bases. This CDR3 contains 16 residues. CDR1 and CDR2 (germline): MNHEY, SVGEGT. V lost 5 bases, J lost 4 bases, and 7 bases stayed unmatched.

This clonotype occurred a few times. V gene TRBV7-9 combines with J gene TRBJ2-7; 8 bases line up with TRBD1. Losses at the gene ends were 6 bases for V and 0 bases for J; bases not matched to a gene: 4. The CDR3 contains 14 residues. CDR1 SEHNR and CDR2 FQNEAQ come from the germline V gene (reference sequence). The CDR3: CASRLDRASYEQYF. The CDR3 nucleotides are TGTGCCAGCAGGCTGGACAGGGCCTCCTACGAGCAGTACTTC.

The rearrangement links TRBV5-1 to TRBJ2-7; perhaps D is TRBD1 or TRBD2 (5 bases each). The CDR3 covers 18 residues. V gave up 4 bases and J gave up 2 bases, with 25 bases separating them. CDR1 is SGHRS and CDR2 is YFSETQ in the germline V gene. CDR3 protein: CASSQLGDTGTKAYEQYF. The CDR3 DNA sequence: TGCGCCAGCAGCCAACTTGGAGATACGGGGACGAAGGCCTACGAGCAGTACTTC.

J is TRBJ2-3 and V is TRBV12-3 or TRBV12-4; D is undetermined. V lost 1 base and J lost 4, with 12 bases in between. There are 15 residues in the CDR3. DNA of the CDR3: TGTGCCAGCAGTTTAGGGGCTCCCCCTGCAGATACGCAGTATTTT. Translation gives CASSLGAPPADTQYF.

This clonotype appeared a single time. The chain recombines TRBV24-1 with TRBJ2-5; tentatively, D is TRBD2 (6 bases). Per the germline V gene, CDR1 is KGHDR and CDR2 is SFDVKD. The CDR3 totals 15 residues. V lost 4 bases and J 0 bases, leaving 11 bases between the germline ends. The CDR3 protein is CATSDPGEYQETQYF. DNA for the CDR3: TGTGCCACCAGTGACCCGGGAGAGTACCAAGAGACCCAGTACTTC.

This clonotype was observed at least ten times. The rearrangement uses TRBV7-6 and TRBJ2-3, with D perhaps matching TRBD1 (5 bases). The germline V gene encodes CDR1 SGHVS and CDR2 FNYEAQ. The CDR3 is 14 residues long. Trimming stripped 0 bases from V and 3 bases from J, with 7 bases between. The CDR3 protein is CASSLARQTDTQYF. The CDR3 DNA reads TGTGCCAGCAGCTTAGCGCGACAGACAGATACGCAGTATTTT. The variable domain in full, with the rest retrieved from reference TRBV7-6 and TRBJ2-3, is GAGVSQSPRYKVTKRGQDVALRCDPISGHVSLYWYRQALGQGPEFLTYFNYEAQQDKSGLPNDRFSAERPEGSISTLTIQRTEQRDSAMYRCASSLARQTDTQYFGPGTRLTVL.

The V call is TRBV6-2 or TRBV6-3, the J call TRBJ2-7, with TRBD2 identical over 9 bases. Germline CDR1 MNHEY, CDR2 SVGEGT. The CDR3 length is 14 residues. V lost 6 bases and J lost 11; bases outside the gene matches: 14. The CDR3 region is CASRRSELAGLEYF. CDR3 in DNA: TGTGCCAGCAGGCGATCCGAGCTAGCGGGACTGGAGTACTTC.

In this sample, this clonotype turned up a few times. The genes are TRBV18 and TRBJ2-7, with D possibly being TRBD2 (6 bases). Germline V gene lookup returns CDR1 KGHSH and CDR2 LQKENI. With 4 bases removed from V and 1 base from J, the gap between germline ends came to 11 bases. The CDR3 totals 14 residues. The CDR3 coding sequence is TGTGCCAGCTCACGGGGGGATCTTTCCTACGAGCAGTACTTC. Amino acids: CASSRGDLSYEQYF. Using reference TRBV18 and TRBJ2-7 for the parts outside the CDR3, the full variable domain is NAGVMQNPRHLVRRRGQEARLRCSPMKGHSHVYWYRQLPEEGLKFMVYLQKENIIDESGMPKERFSAEFPKEGPSILRIQQVVRGDSAAYFCASSRGDLSYEQYFGPGTRLTVT.

There are a few counts of this clonotype. The rearrangement joins TRBV12-3 or TRBV12-4 to TRBJ1-2, with 8 bases lining up with TRBD1. The CDR3 has 13 residues. With 7 bases clipped from V and 2 bases from J, the junction kept 3 bases outside the gene matches. Here the CDR3 reads CASTWTGNYGYTF. The CDR3, as DNA: TGTGCCAGCACCTGGACAGGGAACTATGGCTACACCTTC.

The chain uses TRBV5-1 and TRBJ2-1, with D unclear. Germline loops: CDR1 SGHRS, CDR2 YFSETQ. Trimming pared 3 bases from V and 2 bases from J, leaving 15 bases between. This CDR3 has 16 amino acids. The DNA for the CDR3 is TGCGCCAGCAGCTGGGCCTTAGCTGAAACCTACAATGAGCAGTTCTTC. This gives the protein CASSWALAETYNEQFF.